These T cell receptor beta chains were read from a single sample in a study of TIL therapy for anti-PD-1-resistant metastatic lung cancer. Sequencing was performed with immunoSEQ multiplex PCR; in TCRdb, only in-frame clones are kept and a portion is missing. The table shows some 43,000 clones, with roughly 78% occurring only once. The specimen was blood, collected at baseline. These receptors were collected from a man between 65 and 80 years old with non-small cell lung cancer. The CDR3 runs from the conserved cysteine through the conserved F or W. Fields, in order: CDR3 protein, CDR3 DNA, J gene, CDR3 length, D gene, clone size, V gene. D genes are given only for firm matches. Some rows have no size entry. The others give once, few or many, or a class for an expanded clone.

CASSLQGVPEAFF	TGTGCCAGCAGCTTACAGGGCGTCCCTGAAGCTTTCTTT	TRBJ1-1	13	-	-	TRBV7-9
CASSPSGLTTYNEQFF	TGTGCCAGCAGTCCCTCCGGGCTGACCACCTACAATGAGCAGTTCTTC	TRBJ2-1	16	-	-	TRBV25-1
CASSERPDGGEQFF	TGCGCCAGCAGTGAGAGACCCGATGGGGGTGAGCAGTTCTTC	TRBJ2-1	14	-	-	TRBV10-1
CASSHSGLRETQYF	TGCGCCAGCAGTCATTCGGGACTTCGGGAGACCCAGTACTTC	TRBJ2-5	14	-	-	TRBV23-1
CASSSTGTRGSTDTQYF	TGTGCCAGCAGCTCAACCGGGACTAGGGGGAGCACAGATACGCAGTATTTT	TRBJ2-3	17	TRBD2	-	TRBV7-3
CASSFNRLPYEQYF	TGTGCCAGCAGTTTCAATAGATTACCCTACGAGCAGTACTTC	TRBJ2-7	14	-	once	TRBV6-5
CASSFRVQGGQNIQYF	TGTGCCAGCAGCTTCCGCGTGCAGGGAGGGCAAAACATTCAGTACTTC	TRBJ2-4	16	TRBD2	once	TRBV7-8
CATGAETGVNTEAFF	TGTGCCACCGGGGCCGAAACCGGGGTGAACACTGAAGCTTTCTTT	TRBJ1-1	15	-	-	TRBV19
CASSVALSNEQFF	TGTGCCAGCAGCGTAGCTCTGTCGAATGAGCAGTTCTTC	TRBJ2-1	13	-	-	TRBV9
CASRPGTGRTSNTEAFF	TGTGCCAGCAGACCCGGGACAGGTAGAACTTCGAACACTGAAGCTTTCTTT	TRBJ1-1	17	TRBD1	-	TRBV27
CASSQESVGPETQYF	TGTGCCAGCAGCCAAGAATCGGTAGGCCCAGAGACCCAGTACTTC	TRBJ2-5	15	-	-	TRBV14
CARTPISGEGSYNEQFF	TGTGCCCGCACGCCCATATCAGGGGAGGGCTCCTACAATGAGCAGTTCTTC	TRBJ2-1	17	-	-	TRBV19
CASSFSSGMRSPLNTQYF	TGTGCCAGCAGCTTCTCTAGCGGGATGAGGTCCCCCCTAAATACGCAGTATTTT	TRBJ2-3	18	TRBD2	few	TRBV11-2
CASSPSGGQGNRNEQFF	TGCGCCAGCAGCCCAAGTGGGGGACAGGGGAATAGAAATGAGCAGTTCTTC	TRBJ2-1	17	TRBD1	-	TRBV4-1
CASSYGVGSEQYF	TGTGCCAGCAGTTACGGGGTGGGCTCCGAGCAGTACTTC	TRBJ2-7	13	-	-	TRBV6-5
CASSIGNSGNTIYF	TGTGCCAGTAGTATCGGGAACTCTGGAAACACCATATATTTT	TRBJ1-3	14	-	-	TRBV19
CASSHYGIGKGTEAFF	TGTGCCAGTAGTCACTACGGTATAGGGAAGGGGACTGAAGCTTTCTTT	TRBJ1-1	16	-	-	TRBV19
CSVSGQGGYTGELFF	TGCAGCGTTTCGGGTCAGGGGGGTTACACCGGGGAGCTGTTTTTT	TRBJ2-2	15	-	-	TRBV29-1
CASSLNTGGANEQFF	TGTGCCAGCAGCTTAAATACCGGTGGGGCAAATGAGCAGTTCTTC	TRBJ2-1	15	-	-	TRBV7-3
CATGTSGLGKSYNEQFF	TGTGCCACCGGGACTAGCGGGCTCGGCAAGTCCTACAATGAGCAGTTCTTC	TRBJ2-1	17	TRBD2	-	TRBV10-3
CASRTGDYEQYF	TGCGCCAGCAGGACAGGAGATTACGAGCAGTACTTC	TRBJ2-7	12	-	-	TRBV5-1
CASSALGQLNTEAFF	TGCGCCAGCAGCGCGCTGGGACAGTTGAACACTGAAGCTTTCTTT	TRBJ1-1	15	TRBD1	-	TRBV5-1
CASSQDVRTQYF	TGTGCCAGCAGCCAAGATGTCCGGACCCAGTACTTC	TRBJ2-5	12	-	-	TRBV14
CASSDRGAYNEQFF	TGTGCCAGCAGCGACAGGGGGGCCTACAATGAGCAGTTCTTC	TRBJ2-1	14	TRBD1	-	TRBV6-1
CASSSCNPQQYF	TGTGCCAGCAGCTCCTGTAACCCACAGCAGTACTTC	TRBJ2-7	12	-	-	TRBV21-1
CASSLGGGNEQYF	TGCGCCAGCAGCTTGGGAGGGGGTAACGAGCAGTACTTC	TRBJ2-7	13	-	-	TRBV5-1
CASSLDAAGAMNTEAFF	TGTGCCAGCAGCTTAGACGCGGCAGGAGCTATGAACACTGAAGCTTTCTTT	TRBJ1-1	17	-	-	TRBV7-6
CATSGSRGELFF	TGTGCCACCAGCGGTTCACGGGGGGAGCTGTTTTTT	TRBJ2-2	12	-	-	TRBV15
CASSQSSGRMQTQYF	TGTGCCAGCAGCCAAAGTAGCGGGAGAATGCAGACCCAGTACTTC	TRBJ2-5	15	TRBD2	-	TRBV7-2
CASKREQGINQPQHF	TGTGCCAGCAAAAGGGAACAGGGGATCAATCAGCCCCAGCATTTT	TRBJ1-5	15	TRBD1	-	TRBV2
CASSLGAGGRPQETQYF	TGTGCCAGCAGCTTGGGGGCAGGGGGTCGCCCGCAAGAGACCCAGTACTTC	TRBJ2-5	17	TRBD1	-	TRBV5-4
CASSSEGWGYSGNQPQHF	TGTGCCAGCAGTTCTGAGGGATGGGGCTACTCGGGCAATCAGCCCCAGCATTTT	TRBJ1-5	18	-	-	TRBV27
CASSIRDTGAKNIQYF	TGTGCCAGTAGTATCCGGGACACAGGAGCCAAAAACATTCAGTACTTC	TRBJ2-4	16	-	-	TRBV19
CASSLSGQGYQETQYF	TGTGCCAGCAGCTTATCCGGACAGGGGTACCAAGAGACCCAGTACTTC	TRBJ2-5	16	TRBD1	-	TRBV11-2
CASSEAQGHTDTQYF	TGTGCCAGCAGTGAAGCGCAAGGCCACACAGATACGCAGTATTTT	TRBJ2-3	15	-	-	TRBV2
CASSLAGDSTDTQYF	TGTGCCAGCAGCTTAGCGGGAGATAGCACAGATACGCAGTATTTT	TRBJ2-3	15	-	-	TRBV7-2
CASSSGSSYEQYF	TGCGCCAGCAGCTCCGGAAGCTCCTACGAGCAGTACTTC	TRBJ2-7	13	-	few	TRBV5-1
CASSPNPGLGDYEQYF	TGCGCCAGCAGCCCTAATCCGGGACTAGGCGACTACGAGCAGTACTTC	TRBJ2-7	16	TRBD2	-	TRBV5-1
CASSYDLGGGGGYTF	TGTGCCAGCAGTTACGATCTGGGAGGGGGCGGGGGCTACACCTTC	TRBJ1-2	15	TRBD1	-	TRBV27
CASSLAGTDNQPQHF	TGTGCCAGCAGCTTAGCCGGGACAGACAATCAGCCCCAGCATTTT	TRBJ1-5	15	TRBD1	-	TRBV7-9
CSVGGAVDQPQHF	TGCAGCGTTGGGGGGGCAGTGGATCAGCCCCAGCATTTT	TRBJ1-5	13	-	-	TRBV29-1
CASSSGQLSSYNEQFF	TGTGCCAGCAGCTCGGGACAGTTGAGCTCCTACAATGAGCAGTTCTTC	TRBJ2-1	16	TRBD1	few	TRBV7-3
CALAGGADTQYF	TGTGCCCTCGCGGGTGGCGCAGATACGCAGTATTTT	TRBJ2-3	12	-	-	TRBV2
CASSTTGGSSYEQYF	TGTGCCAGTAGTACAACAGGCGGATCCTCCTACGAGCAGTACTTC	TRBJ2-7	15	-	-	TRBV19
CASSLGPNVGQGQETQYF	TGTGCCAGCAGCTTAGGCCCAAACGTGGGACAGGGGCAAGAGACCCAGTACTTC	TRBJ2-5	18	TRBD1	-	TRBV7-6
CASRKGQGSSYEQYF	TGTGCCAGTAGAAAGGGACAGGGTAGCTCCTACGAGCAGTACTTC	TRBJ2-7	15	TRBD1	-	TRBV19
CAISEGVGGPKGNEQFF	TGTGCCATCAGTGAAGGGGTCGGGGGCCCCAAGGGAAATGAGCAGTTCTTC	TRBJ2-1	17	-	-	TRBV10-3
CASSSSSGVSFF	TGTGCCAGCAGCTCTTCCTCCGGGGTATCTTTCTTT	TRBJ1-1	12	-	-	TRBV7-9
CASSQAGASTGELFF	TGTGCCAGCAGCCAAGCAGGGGCATCGACCGGGGAGCTGTTTTTT	TRBJ2-2	15	-	few	TRBV14
CASSEDWNTEAFF	TGTGCCAGCAGTGAAGATTGGAACACTGAAGCTTTCTTT	TRBJ1-1	13	-	-	TRBV2
CASSITLSMGSNQPQHF	TGTGCCAGTAGTATTACGCTTTCGATGGGTAGCAATCAGCCCCAGCATTTT	TRBJ1-5	17	-	few	TRBV19
CASTPRPGVHEQFF	TGCGCCAGCACACCCCGTCCGGGGGTCCATGAGCAGTTCTTC	TRBJ2-1	14	-	-	TRBV5-1
CASSPPSGSTYEQYF	TGTGCCAGCTCACCACCTAGCGGGTCCACCTACGAGCAGTACTTC	TRBJ2-7	15	TRBD2	once	TRBV18
CASRIDAYEQYF	TGTGCCAGCAGAATAGACGCCTACGAGCAGTACTTC	TRBJ2-7	12	-	-	TRBV2
CASSLQGNYGYTF	TGTGCCAGCAGCCTACAGGGAAACTATGGCTACACCTTC	TRBJ1-2	13	-	-	TRBV7-9
CASSVGDAAQITGELFF	TGTGCCAGCAGCGTAGGGGACGCTGCCCAGATCACCGGGGAGCTGTTTTTT	TRBJ2-2	17	-	few	TRBV9
CTSSLRTGVGETQYF	TGCACCAGCAGCCTAAGGACAGGGGTAGGGGAGACCCAGTACTTC	TRBJ2-5	15	-	-	TRBV1
CASSRGDRTHTGELFF	TGCGCCAGCAGCCGTGGGGACAGGACACACACCGGGGAGCTGTTTTTT	TRBJ2-2	16	TRBD1	-	TRBV5-1
CASSLGGLAGVSETQYF	TGTGCCAGCAGCTTGGGGGGACTAGCGGGAGTGTCAGAGACCCAGTACTTC	TRBJ2-5	17	TRBD2	-	TRBV5-5
CASSSNRGTGNTIYF	TGTGCCAGCAGCTCGAACAGGGGGACTGGAAACACCATATATTTT	TRBJ1-3	15	TRBD1	medium-sized	TRBV6-5